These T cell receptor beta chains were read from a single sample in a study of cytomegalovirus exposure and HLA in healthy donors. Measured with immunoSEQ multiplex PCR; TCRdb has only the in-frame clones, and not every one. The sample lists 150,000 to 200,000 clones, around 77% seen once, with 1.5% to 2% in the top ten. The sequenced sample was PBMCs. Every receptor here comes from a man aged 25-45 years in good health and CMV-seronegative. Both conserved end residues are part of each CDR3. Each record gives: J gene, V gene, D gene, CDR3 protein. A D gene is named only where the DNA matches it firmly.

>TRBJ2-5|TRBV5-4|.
CASSLDTPSTQYF
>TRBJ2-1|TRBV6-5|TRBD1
CASSYAGQGPYNEQFF
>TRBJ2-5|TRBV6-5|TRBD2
CAIRTSGNLKQYF
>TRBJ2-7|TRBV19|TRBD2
CASSTLVTSGRAYEQYF
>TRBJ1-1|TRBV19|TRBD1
CASSIAFDRVHTEAFF
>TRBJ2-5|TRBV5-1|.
CASSLVSLQWETQYF
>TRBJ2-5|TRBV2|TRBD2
CASSYRLAGETQYF
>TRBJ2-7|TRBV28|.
CASSTLKLVPSYEQYF
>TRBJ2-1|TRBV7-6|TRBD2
CASFGTSGSPYNEQFF
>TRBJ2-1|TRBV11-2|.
CASSFRVYYNEQFF
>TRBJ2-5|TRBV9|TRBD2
CASSVAGGAVQETQYF
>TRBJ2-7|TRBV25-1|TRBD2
CAISPGTSGGTYEQYF
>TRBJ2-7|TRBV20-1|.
CSAWKGGEQYF
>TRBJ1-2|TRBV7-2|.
CASSPVPNYGYTF
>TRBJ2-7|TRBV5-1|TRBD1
CASSLTWTGGINEQYF
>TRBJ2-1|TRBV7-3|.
CASSPDLVGGQFF
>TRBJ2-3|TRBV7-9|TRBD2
CASSITGTSGTDTQYF
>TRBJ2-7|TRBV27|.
CASSLKRAYEQYF
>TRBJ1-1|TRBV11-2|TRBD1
CASSLEGQGRTEAFF
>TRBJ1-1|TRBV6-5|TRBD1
CASSGTGLEAFF
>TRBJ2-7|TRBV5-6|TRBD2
CASSPISGGSFEQYF
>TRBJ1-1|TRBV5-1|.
CASSLEGRKNTEAFF
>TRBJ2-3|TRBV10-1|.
CATQFAALTDTQYF
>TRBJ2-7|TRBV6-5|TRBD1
CASRGQGRPYEQYF
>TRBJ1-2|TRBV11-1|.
CASSNRTGYYGYTF
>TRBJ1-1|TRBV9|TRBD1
CASSPHRVPTGRNTEAFF
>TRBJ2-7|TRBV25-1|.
CASSEVWGVSEQYF
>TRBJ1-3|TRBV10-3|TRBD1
CAISESAGGSGNTIYF
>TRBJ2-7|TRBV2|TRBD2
CASSPPGTSGTYEQYF
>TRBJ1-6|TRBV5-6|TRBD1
CASSTWTGFPPLHF
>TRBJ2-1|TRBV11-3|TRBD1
CASSLVSGGSVNEQFF
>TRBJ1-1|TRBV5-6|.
CASSFLTDLNTEAFF
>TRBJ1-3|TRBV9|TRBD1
CASSPWTGSSGNTIYF
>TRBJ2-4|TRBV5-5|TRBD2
CASSLAGLAGELAKNIQYF
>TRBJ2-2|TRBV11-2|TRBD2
CASSLAGEKTGELFF
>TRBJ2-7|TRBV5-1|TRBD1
CASSFSRGLSYEQYF
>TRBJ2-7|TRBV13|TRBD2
CASSIAGGRYEQYF
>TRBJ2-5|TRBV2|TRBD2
CAGGTSELETQYF
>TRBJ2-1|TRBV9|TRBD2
CASSVPGLYNEQFF
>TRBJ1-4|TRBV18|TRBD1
CASSFGQGGGEKLFF
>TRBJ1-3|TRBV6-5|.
CASSPPGGGGNTIYF
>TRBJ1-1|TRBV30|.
CAWTGRTEAFF